The source of this T cell receptor (beta chain) is a study of spatial heterogeneity in lung cancer. Unique molecular identifiers, one per molecule, were present on every TCR cDNA molecule. Using its own MiXCR run on the 5' RACE reads, TCRdb lists one record per CDR3 protein. The sample includes more than 85,000 distinct CDR3 sequences, roughly 10% of them seen just once. V lost 4 bases and J lost 7; bases outside the gene matches: 5. This CDR3 comprises 15 residues. CDR1 SGHVS and CDR2 FQNEAQ come from the germline V gene. Time point in this sample: sample taken at primary tumor resection. Unsorted whole RNA from tumor, nontumor lung or frozen PBMC underwent sequencing. 72 TRACERx patients with early, untreated non-small cell lung cancer donated samples. At least ten counts were recorded for this clonotype.

The TCR was taken from a male donor with early-stage non-small cell lung cancer. J is TRBJ2-1 and V is TRBV7-8; 12 nucleotides line up with TRBD2. Sample: PBMCs, taken at surgery. The CDR3 DNA sequence: TGTGCCAGCAGCTCGACTAGCGGGAGTAGGAATGAGCAGTTCTTC. It yields the protein CASSSTSGSRNEQFF.